This T cell receptor beta chain derives from a study of blood T cells in healthy people across ages. Together with a sample-barcoded 5' primer, a J-beta primer mix was included in a second PCR lasting about 6 to 12 cycles. Each CDR3 protein is one row after TCRdb ran MiXCR on the 5' RACE reads. This table has roughly 900,000 distinct CDR3 sequences, about 28% appearing once. Regarding the study as a whole: No one knew whether donors had CMV, which possibly confounded expanded clonotype changes.

The V gene end was trimmed by 5 bases and the J gene end by 6 bases; junction bases not matched to a gene: 11. Germline V lookup: CDR1 DFQATT, CDR2 SNEGSKA (reference sequence). This CDR3 is built from 15 residues. Peripheral blood samples of roughly 10 milliliters were drawn from each donor. This clonotype was detected ten times or more. What it binds is unknown. The chain carries TRBV20-1 and TRBJ2-1; 9 bases match TRBD2. Source material: blood. The sequence was obtained from a woman at least 80 years old in good health. The CDR3 DNA follows: TGCAGTGCTTCTAGGGGCGGGGGGGCTGTCAATGAGCAGTTCTTC. This translates into CSASRGGGAVNEQFF.